A single sample is the source of the 19 T cell receptor beta chains below, sequenced in a study of T cell repertoires in cytomegalovirus infection (dated by TCRdb to about 2019). The sequencer listed for this sample is Illumina HiSeq 1500. The public reads were run again by TCRdb, first through fastp at Q25 and then through MiXCR, and only productive beta chains were kept. Rows merge per CDR3 protein into single entries with the most common DNA and genes. This sample lists around 740,000 distinct CDR3 sequences; about 40% were detected once. Under 3.5% of the sample is held by the ten biggest clonotypes. The sequencing input was PBMCs. The receptors shown here come from a human donor in good health (CMV status not recorded). Some clones in this sample may be carry-over from other donors' samples.

The chain is built from TRBV28 and TRBJ1-2; weak D call: TRBD1 (6 bases). The CDR3 spans 14 residues. V was clipped by 6 bases and J by 2 bases, with 13 bases between them. Germline V gene lookup returns CDR1 MDHEN and CDR2 SYDVKM. The chain's CDR3 is CASSGGQSNYGYTF. The CDR3 nucleotides read TGTGCCAGCAGCGGAGGACAGAGCAACTATGGCTACACCTTC.

In its sample, this clonotype was seen a few times. In DNA form, the CDR3 reads TGTGCCAGCAGTGATAGGAGCCTCAACTATGGCTACACCTTC. Amino acids: CASSDRSLNYGYTF. The rearrangement joins TRBV6-1 to TRBJ1-2; D not certain. The CDR3 covers 14 residues. Germline values: CDR1 MNHNS, CDR2 SASEGT. Trimming left V 3 bases short and J 2 bases short, with 10 bases between.

This clonotype was detected a few times. The J gene is TRBJ2-1, the V gene TRBV12-3 or TRBV12-4; D unclear. The V end lost 1 base, the J end lost 3 bases, and 10 bases lay between the germline ends. CDR3 length equals 15 residues. CDR3 sequence reads: CASSLVFRNYNEQFF. For the CDR3, the DNA is TGTGCCAGCAGTTTAGTTTTCCGAAACTACAATGAGCAGTTCTTC.

This sequence joins TRBV27 and TRBJ1-1; D uncertain. Per the germline V gene, CDR1 is MNHEY and CDR2 is SMNVEV (reference sequence). V lost 7 bases, J lost 0 bases, and 6 bases lay in between. CDR3 length: 12 amino acids. CDR3 sequence (DNA): TGTGCCAGCACAGGCTTGAACACTGAAGCTTTCTTT. It specifies CASTGLNTEAFF.

V and J are TRBV4-1 and TRBJ2-5; D not certain. The CDR3 loop spans 12 amino acids. Germline values: CDR1 MGHRA, CDR2 YSYEKL. The ends were cut back, 2 bases at V and 0 bases at J, with 1 base in the middle. CDR3 loop: CASSQNQETQYF. DNA of the CDR3: TGCGCCAGCAGCCAAAACCAAGAGACCCAGTACTTC.

On this clonotype: The junction departs from germline at one end; a sequencing error may be responsible. This chain links TRBV29-1 with TRBJ1-1; 9 bases map to TRBD1. Germline CDR1 and CDR2: SQVTM and ANQGSEA. The CDR3 covers 14 residues. In DNA form, the CDR3 reads TGCAGCGCCGCCCTACAGGGGGCATCGGCTGAAGCTTTCTTC. Residues: CSAALQGASAEAFF. The variable domain in full, completed from reference TRBV29-1 and TRBJ1-1, reads SAVISQKPSRDICQRGTSLTIQCQVDSQVTMMFWYRQQPGQSLTLIATANQGSEATYESGFVIDKFPISRPNLTFSTLTVSNMSPEDSSIYLCSAALQGASAEAFFGQGTRLTVV.

The chain uses TRBV19 and TRBJ1-3; TRBD1 is a possible D gene (5 bases). Germline values: CDR1 LNHDA, CDR2 SQIVND (reference sequence). V lost 3 bases and J lost 2, with 8 bases in between. This CDR3 comprises 14 residues. CDR3 in amino acids: CASSMGPAGNTIYF. CDR3 nucleotides: TGTGCCAGTAGTATGGGGCCAGCTGGAAACACCATATATTTT.

This clonotype was observed a single time. This could be a read error, since a much larger clone is one nucleotide away. The gene calls are TRBV7-2 and TRBJ2-1; D is possibly TRBD1 (6 bases). V dropped 1 base and J dropped 11 bases, with 12 bases sitting between them. Germline V CDR1 and CDR2: SGHTA, FQGNSA. CDR3 length: 13 amino acids. The CDR3 loop is CASSLVRDIQQFF. For the CDR3, the DNA is TGTGCCAGCAGCTTAGTGAGGGACATTCAGCAGTTCTTC. The full variable domain, rest sourced from reference TRBV7-2 and TRBJ2-1, is GAGVSQSPSNKVTEKGKDVELRCDPISGHTALYWYRQSLGQGLEFLIYFQGNSAPDKSGLPSDRFSAERTGGSVSTLTIQRTQQEDSAVYLCASSLVRDIQQFFGPGTRLTVL.

As to this clonotype: A read error may produce the germline difference seen at one junction end. The rearrangement links TRBV19 to TRBJ1-5, with TRBD1 matching over 7 bases. Germline-derived CDR1 and CDR2 are LNHDA and SQIVND (reference sequence). There are 18 residues in the CDR3. The CDR3 DNA reads as TGTGCCAGTAGTACACGCCCTCGGGTTGGGACAGACAATCAGCCCCCGCATTTT. Its translation is CASSTRPRVGTDNQPPHF.

The V gene is TRBV29-1, the J gene TRBJ2-4; 7 bases agree with TRBD1. Germline V lookup: CDR1 SQVTM, CDR2 ANQGSEA. The CDR3 has 15 amino acids. With 1 base clipped from V and 0 bases from J, the junction kept 3 bases outside the gene matches. CDR3 loop: CSVEGPGGAKNIQYF. In DNA form, the CDR3 reads TGCAGCGTTGAAGGCCCAGGGGGAGCCAAAAACATTCAGTACTTC. Full variable domain (remainder filled in from reference TRBV29-1 and TRBJ2-4): SAVISQKPSRDICQRGTSLTIQCQVDSQVTMMFWYRQQPGQSLTLIATANQGSEATYESGFVIDKFPISRPNLTFSTLTVSNMSPEDSSIYLCSVEGPGGAKNIQYFGAGTRLSVL.

This clonotype was counted ten times or more. The chain combines TRBV28 with TRBJ2-7, with no clear D. The CDR3 loop spans 10 amino acids. Trimming left V 6 bases short and J 6 bases short, with 6 bases between. Germline-derived CDR1 and CDR2 are MDHEN and SYDVKM. The CDR3 region is CASSDREQYF. CDR3 in DNA: TGTGCCAGCAGCGACCGCGAGCAGTACTTC.

This clonotype was seen a handful of times. The rearrangement joins TRBV4-1 to TRBJ2-1; 7 positions match TRBD2. Trimming at V came to 1 base and at J to 3 bases, leaving 6 bases not matched to a gene. CDR1 is MGHRA and CDR2 is YSYEKL in the germline V gene. The CDR3 is 16 residues long. The CDR3 region has the DNA TGCGCCAGCAGCCAAGGGGGCCTAGCGGACTACAATGAGCAGTTCTTC. Its translation: CASSQGGLADYNEQFF.

The rearrangement uses TRBV20-1 and TRBJ2-1; the match to TRBD2 covers 11 bases. The CDR3 is made up of 18 amino acids. CDR1 DFQATT and CDR2 SNEGSKA come from the germline V gene (reference sequence). J gave up 7 bases and V 0 bases, and 14 bases lay outside the gene matches. CDR3 in amino acids: CSAREGRETSGVDNEQFF. The CDR3 bases are TGCAGTGCTAGAGAGGGGAGGGAGACTAGCGGGGTGGATAATGAGCAGTTCTTC.

The CDR3: CASSSSAGLNTEAFF. The CDR3 DNA reads TGTGCCAGCAGTTCATCGGCAGGATTGAACACTGAAGCTTTCTTT. This chain connects TRBV11-3 to TRBJ1-1, with D unclear. The CDR3 sequence is 15 residues long. Germline-derived CDR1 and CDR2 are SGHNT and YENEEA. V lost 6 bases and J lost 0, with 14 bases in between.

The gene calls are TRBV20-1 and TRBJ2-7; no definite D call. Germline CDR1 reads DFQATT; CDR2 reads SNEGSKA (reference sequence). The CDR3 is made up of 13 amino acids. Trimming removed 5 bases from V and 0 bases from J, with 11 bases in between. CDR3 amino acids: CSARPRSSYEQYF. In DNA, the CDR3 is TGCAGTGCTCGCCCCAGGTCCTCCTACGAGCAGTACTTC.

There are a few counts of this clonotype. This chain joins TRBV6-2 or TRBV6-3 and TRBJ1-2, with D unresolved. Between the trimmed V and J ends, which lost 6 bases and 2 bases, there was a span of 10 bases. CDR3 size: 13 residues. CDR1 is MNHEY and CDR2 is SVGEGT in the germline V gene. CDR3 loop: CASRLQQNYGYTF. The DNA of the CDR3 is TGTGCCAGCAGGCTTCAACAGAACTATGGCTACACCTTC.

J is TRBJ2-1 and V is TRBV19, with TRBD2 matching over 7 bases. Germline CDR1 reads LNHDA; CDR2 reads SQIVND (reference sequence). This CDR3 has 14 amino acids. V dropped 7 bases and J dropped 4; count of bases not matched to a gene: 7. The CDR3 reads CASKTSGGYNEQFF. CDR3 in DNA: TGTGCCAGTAAGACTTCCGGGGGGTACAATGAGCAGTTCTTC.

This clonotype was picked up a small number of times. V is TRBV6-1 and J is TRBJ2-7; perhaps D is TRBD1 or TRBD2 (5 bases each). This CDR3 is 15 amino acids long. V lost 0 bases, J lost 5 bases, and 14 bases lay in between. Per the germline V gene, CDR1 is MNHNS and CDR2 is SASEGT. The CDR3 bases are TGTGCCAGCAGTGAAGCTTGGGGGACCCTGGACGAGCAGTACTTC. This encodes CASSEAWGTLDEQYF.

This clonotype was counted a few times. The V gene is TRBV4-2, the J gene TRBJ2-7, with TRBD1 identical over 7 bases. V shed 0 bases and J 3 bases; nucleotides not matched to a gene: 14. The CDR3 covers 18 residues. Germline values: CDR1 LGHNA, CDR2 YNFKEQ. The CDR3 protein is CASSQDRMGTDLGYEQYF. CDR3 DNA: TGTGCCAGCAGCCAAGATCGGATGGGGACAGACTTGGGCTACGAGCAGTACTTC.